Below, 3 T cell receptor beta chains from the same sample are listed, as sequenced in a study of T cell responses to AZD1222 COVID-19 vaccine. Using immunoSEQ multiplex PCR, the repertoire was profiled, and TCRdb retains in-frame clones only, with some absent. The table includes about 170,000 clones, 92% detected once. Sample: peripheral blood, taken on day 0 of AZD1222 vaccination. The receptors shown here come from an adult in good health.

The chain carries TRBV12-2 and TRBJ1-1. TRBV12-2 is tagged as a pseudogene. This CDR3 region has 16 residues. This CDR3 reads CASRLEYGGQDTEAFF. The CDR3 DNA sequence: TGTGCAAGTCGCTTAGAATACGGGGGTCAGGACACTGAAGCTTTCTTT.

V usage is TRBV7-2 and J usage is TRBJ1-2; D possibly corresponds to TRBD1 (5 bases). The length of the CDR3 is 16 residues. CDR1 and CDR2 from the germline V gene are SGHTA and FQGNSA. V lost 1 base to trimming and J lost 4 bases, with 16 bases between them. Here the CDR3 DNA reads TGTGCCAGCAGCTTAGTGTCGTCAGGGCGCGGCTATGGCTACACCTTC. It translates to CASSLVSSGRGYGYTF.

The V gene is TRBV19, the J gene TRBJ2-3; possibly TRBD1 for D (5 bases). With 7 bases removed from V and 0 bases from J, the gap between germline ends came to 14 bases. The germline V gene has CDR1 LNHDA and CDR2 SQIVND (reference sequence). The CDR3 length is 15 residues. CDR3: CASTLSGISTDTQYF. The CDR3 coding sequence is TGTGCCAGTACCCTTTCAGGGATTAGCACAGATACGCAGTATTTT.